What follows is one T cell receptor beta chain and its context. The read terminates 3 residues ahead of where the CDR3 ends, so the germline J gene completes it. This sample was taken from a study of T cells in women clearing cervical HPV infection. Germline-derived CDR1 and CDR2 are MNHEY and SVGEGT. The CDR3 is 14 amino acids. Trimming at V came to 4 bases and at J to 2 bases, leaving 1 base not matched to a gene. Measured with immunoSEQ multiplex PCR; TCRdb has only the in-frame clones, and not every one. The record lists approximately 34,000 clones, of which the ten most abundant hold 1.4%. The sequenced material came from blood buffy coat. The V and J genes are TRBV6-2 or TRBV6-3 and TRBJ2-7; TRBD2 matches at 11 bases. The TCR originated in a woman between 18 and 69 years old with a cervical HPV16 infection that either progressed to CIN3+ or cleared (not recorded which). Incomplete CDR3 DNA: TGTGCCAGCAGTTTACTAGCGGGAGCCTACGAG. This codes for CASSLLAGAYE. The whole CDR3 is CASSLLAGAYEQYF.